These T cell receptor beta chains were read from a single sample in a study of CD8+ T cells in alopecia areata. The repertoire was sequenced with immunoSEQ multiplex PCR; TCRdb's copy has only in-frame clones and lacks some. The table includes 75,000 to 85,000 clones, around 61% detected once. The sequences come from CD8+ T cells sorted from blood, collected at week 24, from a patient treated with tofacitinib. Source of these receptors: a human donor with alopecia areata. The CDR3 runs from the conserved cysteine through the conserved F or W. A D gene is named only where the DNA matches it firmly.

- TRBJ1-2 TRBV5-1 CASSLGGWKAPNYGYTF
- TRBJ2-7 TRBV7-9 CASSSGSDLASYEQYF
- TRBJ2-5 TRBV7-9 CASSPPVQETQYF
- TRBJ1-5 TRBV4-3 CASSQGILGQPQHF
- TRBJ2-1 TRBV6-5 CASSSDRMTAINEQFF
- TRBJ2-2 TRBV4-1 CASSPIRDIGGELFF
TRBD1 TRBJ2-7 TRBV7-9 CASSLGTAIYEQYF
- TRBJ2-7 TRBV29-1 CSVEEGRGSYEQYF
- TRBJ2-7 TRBV4-3 CASSQNRDWSYEQYF
TRBD1 TRBJ1-2 TRBV29-1 CSVLTGEGYGYTF
TRBD1 TRBJ2-7 TRBV4-1 CASSQTDRGYEQYF
- TRBJ2-7 TRBV5-6 CASSNRDADYEQYF
TRBD1 TRBJ2-1 TRBV7-2 CASSPRTGQHNEQFF
TRBD1 TRBJ2-5 TRBV10-3 CAITRTGDEGTQYF
- TRBJ1-3 TRBV21-1 CASSDHTQGPSGNTIYF
- TRBJ2-1 TRBV19 CASTGTVYNEQFF
- TRBJ2-1 TRBV7-6 CASSTGVEQFF
- TRBJ2-6 TRBV27 CASSLGGLSGANVLTF
- TRBJ2-3 TRBV5-6 CASSLTVSSTDTQYF
TRBD1 TRBJ1-6 TRBV27 CASTVRDRENSPLHF
- TRBJ1-3 TRBV7-2 CASSLGRSSGNTIYF
- TRBJ1-1 TRBV7-3 CASSSQGGIPEAFF
- TRBJ2-1 TRBV29-1 CSVVGARGEQFF
- TRBJ1-6 TRBV19 CASSTGRNSPLHF
- TRBJ2-5 TRBV28 CASTDGGTQYF
TRBD1 TRBJ1-6 TRBV4-3 CASSQVDRSNSPLHF
- TRBJ2-7 TRBV5-1 CASSLDGYEQYF
- TRBJ2-7 TRBV19 CASSTGHEQYF
- TRBJ2-7 TRBV4-1 CASSQDLEQYF
- TRBJ2-7 TRBV7-9 CASSLRTIPLEQYF
- TRBJ1-2 TRBV7-2 CASSFGTNYGYTF
- TRBJ1-2 TRBV5-8 CASSFLQGRDYGYTF
TRBD1 TRBJ2-7 TRBV6-5 CASSPRDRGTYEQYF
TRBD1 TRBJ2-1 TRBV18 CASSPPGQAYNEQFF
- TRBJ2-1 TRBV4-3 CASSPTLLDEQFF
- TRBJ2-3 TRBV2 CASSREDTQYF
TRBD1 TRBJ2-7 TRBV5-6 CASSSTRQGNYEQYF
TRBD2 TRBJ2-1 TRBV27 CASSRYRDYLYNEQFF
TRBD2 TRBJ2-1 TRBV7-2 CASSWILAGASYNEQFF
- TRBJ2-3 TRBV5-6 CASSLGSTPSTDTQYF
- TRBJ1-2 TRBV5-8 CASSFTTSYGYTF
TRBD2 TRBJ2-5 TRBV4-3 CASSQFETGLAGKETQYF